The next 7 T cell receptor beta chains were all read from a single sample in a study of long-term antiretroviral therapy in people with HIV. Researchers report immunoSEQ v3.0 was run at survey level. Method: immunoSEQ multiplex PCR; TCRdb's copy keeps in-frame clones and lacks some. Among tens of thousands of clones, roughly 84% were seen once, and the ten largest hold 7% to 10%. The source material was unsorted PBMCs, sampled 4.7 to 5 years after starting antiretroviral therapy. The receptor source for this set is a man aged 35 to 55 with HIV.

The chain combines TRBV18 with TRBJ2-3; weak D call: TRBD1 (5 bases). Trimming removed 2 bases from V and 6 bases from J, with 12 bases in between. The CDR3 has 14 residues. CDR1 and CDR2 (germline): KGHSH, LQKENI. This CDR3 reads CASSPTRAADTQYF. The CDR3 region has the DNA TGTGCCAGCTCACCAACCAGGGCAGCCGATACGCAGTATTTT.

This clone was counted only a few times. This rearrangement joins TRBV21-1 to TRBJ2-1; TRBD2 reflects the table's D call only, with no check against the DNA. TRBV21-1 is a known pseudogene. The CDR3 is 13 amino acids. The CDR3 DNA follows: TGTGCCGTGTGGCGGGGATCCTACAATGAGCAGTTCTTC. Its translation is CAVWRGSYNEQFF.

This chain joins TRBV28 and TRBJ1-2; the D is unclear. Germline V gives CDR1 MDHEN, CDR2 SYDVKM. The CDR3 covers 16 residues. V shed 6 bases and J shed 1 base, with 18 bases lying between them. CDR3: CASSASGLALNYGYTF. CDR3 nucleotides: TGTGCCAGCAGCGCCTCTGGATTGGCACTTAACTATGGCTACACCTTC.

This sequence joins TRBV28 and TRBJ1-1, with 7 bases matching TRBD1. CDR1 is MDHEN and CDR2 is SYDVKM in the germline V gene. The CDR3 extends over 15 amino acids. J lost 1 base, V lost 10 bases, and 12 bases had no gene match. CDR3 in DNA: TGTGCCACTGACATGAGGAACAGGGGGAACACTGAAGCTTTCTTT. This translates into CATDMRNRGNTEAFF.

This clone is labeled medium-sized. The gene calls are TRBV30 and TRBJ1-5; the match to TRBD1 covers 9 bases. V shed 2 bases, J shed 7 bases, and the junction held 6 bases outside the gene matches. Germline loops: CDR1 GTSNPN, CDR2 SVGIG (reference sequence). This CDR3 has 14 amino acids. The DNA of the CDR3 is TGTGCCTGGAGTACCGGGACAGGGATCCAGCCCCAGCATTTT. Encoded protein: CAWSTGTGIQPQHF.

This clone was seen a single time. The chain is built from TRBV9 and TRBJ2-1; tentative D call: TRBD1 (5 bases). V lost 3 bases and J lost 5, with 18 bases in between. Germline V lookup: CDR1 SGDLS, CDR2 YYNGEE. CDR3 length: 16 residues. The CDR3 protein is CASSAYGALPHNEQFF. The CDR3 bases are TGTGCCAGCAGCGCGTATGGGGCGCTGCCTCACAATGAGCAGTTCTTC.

The chain carries TRBV19 and TRBJ2-7; D perhaps matches TRBD1 (6 bases). The germline gives CDR1 LNHDA, CDR2 SQIVND (reference sequence). This CDR3 region has 14 residues. V was shortened by 2 bases and J by 2 bases, with 10 bases between the two germline ends. CDR3 in amino acids: CASSIQGSAYEQYF. The CDR3 nucleotides read TGTGCCAGTAGTATACAGGGGTCCGCCTACGAGCAGTACTTC.